The rows below give T cell receptor beta chains drawn from one sample of a study of cytomegalovirus exposure and HLA in healthy donors. Generated by immunoSEQ multiplex PCR, the TCRdb table keeps only in-frame clones and is missing some. The table for this sample gives about 190,000 clones. The sample comprised PBMCs. The origin of the receptors is a man aged 25-40 years in good health and CMV-seronegative. CDR3s include the opening cysteine and the closing phenylalanine or tryptophan. D genes are given only for firm matches.

length,D,J,V,CDR3,DNA
15,TRBD2,TRBJ2-3,TRBV9,CASSVAGGPSDTQYF,TGTGCCAGCAGCGTAGCGGGAGGGCCCTCAGATACGCAGTATTTT
15,-,TRBJ1-1,TRBV4-1,CASSSQGRSSTEAFF,TGCGCCAGCAGCTCACAGGGAAGGTCTTCCACTGAAGCTTTCTTT
16,TRBD1,TRBJ2-5,TRBV11-1,CASSPHGQGASGTQYF,TGTGCCAGCAGCCCCCATGGACAGGGGGCTAGCGGGACCCAGTACTTC
15,TRBD2,TRBJ2-7,TRBV19,CASSIASGMLYEQYF,TGTGCCAGTAGTATAGCTAGCGGGATGCTCTACGAGCAGTACTTC
15,-,TRBJ2-7,TRBV5-4,CASSLNGGSAYEQYF,TGTGCCAGCAGCTTGAATGGGGGCTCCGCCTACGAGCAGTACTTC
14,-,TRBJ1-2,TRBV7-2,CASSLVGVNYGYTF,TGTGCCAGCAGCTTAGTAGGGGTTAACTATGGCTACACCTTC
13,-,TRBJ2-3,TRBV28,CAGGASSTDTQYF,TGTGCCGGGGGGGCCTCTAGCACAGATACGCAGTATTTT
16,TRBD1,TRBJ1-5,TRBV19,CASKGGGQGSNQPQHF,TGTGCCAGTAAAGGGGGGGGACAGGGGTCAAATCAGCCCCAGCATTTT
14,TRBD1,TRBJ2-2,TRBV10-3,CAIRPGQGAGELFF,TGTGCCATCAGGCCGGGACAGGGAGCCGGGGAGCTGTTTTTT
15,TRBD2,TRBJ2-5,TRBV7-9,CASSGTSGSYETQYF,TGTGCCAGCAGCGGGACTAGCGGGAGTTACGAGACCCAGTACTTC
15,-,TRBJ1-6,TRBV11-2,CASSLLAPGNSPLHF,TGTGCCAGCAGCTTACTTGCCCCCGGGAATTCACCCCTCCACTTT
14,TRBD1,TRBJ1-5,TRBV5-6,CASSSVTGNQPQHF,TGTGCCAGCAGCTCGGTGACAGGGAATCAGCCCCAGCATTTT
16,-,TRBJ1-1,TRBV7-9,CASSPSGGGMNTEAFF,TGTGCCAGCAGCCCGTCGGGGGGGGGAATGAACACTGAAGCTTTCTTT
15,-,TRBJ1-2,TRBV6-1,CASSEALGQSYGYTF,TGTGCCAGCAGTGAAGCGCTGGGGCAGAGCTATGGCTACACCTTC
16,-,TRBJ1-3,TRBV4-1,CASSQGARAPVGTIYF,TGCGCCAGCAGCCAAGGAGCCAGGGCACCGGTCGGAACCATATATTTT
16,TRBD1,TRBJ1-2,TRBV7-6,CASSRSGGQGEHGYTF,TGTGCCAGCAGCCGAAGTGGGGGCCAGGGGGAACATGGCTACACCTTC
16,TRBD1,TRBJ1-3,TRBV28,CASSSITGGSGNTIYF,TGTGCCAGCAGTTCCATAACAGGGGGCAGTGGAAACACCATATATTTT
15,-,TRBJ2-7,TRBV6-5,CASSYSTGNRYEQYF,TGTGCCAGCAGTTACTCGACGGGGAACCGATACGAGCAGTACTTC
15,TRBD1,TRBJ1-2,TRBV4-1,CASSQGQGAGYGYTF,TGCGCCAGCAGCCAGGGACAGGGGGCTGGCTATGGCTACACCTTC
13,-,TRBJ2-1,TRBV27,CASRGLSYNEQFF,TGTGCCAGCAGAGGACTCTCCTACAATGAGCAGTTCTTC
14,TRBD1,TRBJ2-7,TRBV7-9,CASSLGQGGNEQYF,TGTGCCAGCAGCTTAGGACAGGGTGGGAACGAGCAGTACTTC
16,-,TRBJ1-1,TRBV27,CASSLAGARVNTEAFF,TGTGCCAGCAGTTTAGCAGGGGCGCGAGTGAACACTGAAGCTTTCTTT
14,-,TRBJ1-2,TRBV10-3,CAIMGPDRNYGYTF,TGTGCCATCATGGGGCCCGACCGTAACTATGGCTACACCTTC
15,TRBD1,TRBJ2-5,TRBV2,CASRSRTGAGETQYF,TGTGCCAGCAGATCACGGACAGGGGCGGGGGAGACCCAGTACTTC
14,TRBD1,TRBJ1-2,TRBV27,CASSSGQGVYGYTF,TGTGCCAGCAGTTCGGGACAGGGGGTGTATGGCTACACCTTC
17,TRBD2,TRBJ2-1,TRBV7-9,CASSLSSGGSIYNEQFF,TGTGCCAGCAGCTTAAGTAGCGGGGGGTCCATATACAATGAGCAGTTCTTC
15,TRBD2,TRBJ2-1,TRBV7-8,CASSFSGADVDEQFF,TGTGCCAGCAGCTTTAGCGGGGCCGACGTGGATGAGCAGTTCTTC
16,TRBD1,TRBJ2-7,TRBV28,CASSLFTTGDSYEQYF,TGTGCCAGCAGTCTGTTCACGACAGGGGACTCCTACGAGCAGTACTTC
11,-,TRBJ2-7,TRBV29-1,CSARTAYEQYF,TGCAGCGCAAGGACAGCCTACGAGCAGTACTTC
16,-,TRBJ2-2,TRBV4-1,CASSQSWWGDTGELFF,TGCGCCAGCAGCCAAAGCTGGTGGGGGGACACCGGGGAGCTGTTTTTT
14,-,TRBJ1-6,TRBV6-1,CASSDDGYNSPLHF,TGTGCCAGCAGTGACGACGGGTATAATTCACCCCTCCACTTT